This T cell receptor (beta chain) stems from a study of PD-L1 blockade in urothelial cancer. Study context: Every 3 weeks, patients received intravenous atezolizumab 1,200 mg, beginning 2014. Median T cell yield per blood sample was more than 130,000 cells. Males with urothelial cancer arising in the bladder constituted most of the roughly 30 patients. Prior chemotherapy in patients spanned 0 to 3 regimens.

Germline CDR1 is MDHEN and CDR2 is SYDVKM. The V gene end was trimmed by 4 bases and the J gene end by 3 bases; junction bases not matched to a gene: 6. This CDR3 contains 16 residues. Time point given: peripheral blood 6 weeks after treatment start. Some clones are missing from TCRdb's copy, which holds only in-frame ones; the method was immunoSEQ multiplex PCR. The sample has about 30,000 clones; about 80% are singletons. This clone was seen a handful of times. The receptor was isolated from a man in his 70s with urothelial cancer. The sequenced sample was PBMCs, obtained around atezolizumab (anti-PD-L1) treatment. The V gene is TRBV28, the J gene TRBJ2-3; 11 bases agree with TRBD2. Here the CDR3 DNA reads TGTGCCAGCAGTTCCCTAGCGGGAGGTGGGACAGATACGCAGTATTTT. This gives the protein CASSSLAGGGTDTQYF. The full variable domain, its missing parts supplied by reference TRBV28 and TRBJ2-3, is DVKVTQSSRYLVKRTGEKVFLECVQDMDHENMFWYRQDPGLGLRLIYFSYDVKMKEKGDIPEGYSVSREKKERFSLILESASTNQTSMYLCASSSLAGGGTDTQYFGPGTRLTVL.